This T cell receptor (beta chain) was sequenced in a study of shared clonotypes between healthy human individuals. This table comes from immunoSEQ multiplex PCR, and its TCRdb copy is limited to in-frame clones, with some not included. The sample holds nearly 750,000 clones, 55% to 80% seen once. Source material: memory CD4+ T cells sorted from blood. Subset in this sample: CD45RA-negative fraction. This clonotype was obtained from a woman between 25 and 40 years old in good health.

The CDR3 sequence is CASSPLNQPQHF. DNA for the CDR3: TGTGCCAGCAGCCCCCTAAATCAGCCCCAGCATTTT. J is TRBJ1-5 and V is TRBV7-8; D gene unclear. Germline V gene data show CDR1 as SGHVS and CDR2 as FQNEAQ. The CDR3 extends over 12 amino acids. Trimming cost V 5 bases and J 4 bases, with 6 bases left between them.